This TCR beta chain was found in a study of OX40 agonist ivuxolimab in advanced cancers. Whole-study context: Ivuxolimab, an antibody acting as an agonist of OX40 (CD134), was used to treat patients. Dose-escalation patients were diagnosed with hepatocellular carcinoma, melanoma, renal cell cancer or head and neck cancer. Partial responses were seen in three patients, one with hepatocellular carcinoma and two with cutaneous melanoma.

There are 13 residues in the CDR3. The V end lost 6 bases, the J end lost 6 bases, and 15 bases lay between the germline ends. Germline V gene sequence: CDR1 MNHNS, CDR2 SASEGT. Sequencing was performed with immunoSEQ multiplex PCR; in TCRdb, only in-frame clones are kept and a portion is missing. This table has tens of thousands of clones, 80% to 90% appearing once. Blood draws occurred at baseline, cycle 4 day 1, and cycle 7 day 1. This chain joins TRBV6-1 and TRBJ2-7; perhaps TRBD1 as D (6 bases). The source was CD4+ or CD8+ T cells sorted from blood, collected in a trial of the OX40 agonist ivuxolimab. The source of this sequence is an adult with an advanced solid tumor such as melanoma, head and neck, liver or kidney cancer. The CDR3 region is CASREPRGFEQYF. The CDR3 nucleotides read TGTGCCAGCAGAGAACCCAGGGGTTTCGAGCAGTACTTC.